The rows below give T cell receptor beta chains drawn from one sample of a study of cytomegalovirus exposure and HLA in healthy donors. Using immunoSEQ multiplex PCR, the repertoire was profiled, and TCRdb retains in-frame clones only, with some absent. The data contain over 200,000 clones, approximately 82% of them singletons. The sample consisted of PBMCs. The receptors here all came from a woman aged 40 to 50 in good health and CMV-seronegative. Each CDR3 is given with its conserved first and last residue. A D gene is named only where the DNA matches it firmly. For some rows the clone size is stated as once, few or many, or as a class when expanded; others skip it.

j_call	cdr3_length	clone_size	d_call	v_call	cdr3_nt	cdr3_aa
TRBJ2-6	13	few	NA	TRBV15	TGTGCCACGCAGATCTCTGGGGCCAACGTCCTGACTTTC	CATQISGANVLTF
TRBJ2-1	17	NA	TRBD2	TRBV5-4	TGTGCCAGCAGCCCGACTAGCGGGGGCAGCTCCTACAATGAGCAGTTCTTC	CASSPTSGGSSYNEQFF
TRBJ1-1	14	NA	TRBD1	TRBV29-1	TGCAGCGCAAAACAGGACAGGGACAACACTGAAGCTTTCTTT	CSAKQDRDNTEAFF
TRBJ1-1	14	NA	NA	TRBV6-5	TGTGCCAGCAGTTCAGACAGGAGGAACACTGAAGCTTTCTTT	CASSSDRRNTEAFF
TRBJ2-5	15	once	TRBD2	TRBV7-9	TGTGCCAGCAGCCTACTAGCGGGGGCGCAAGAGACCCAGTACTTC	CASSLLAGAQETQYF
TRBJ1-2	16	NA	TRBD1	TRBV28	TGTGCCAGCAGTTCTCCGGACAGGGATTCTAACTATGGCTACACCTTC	CASSSPDRDSNYGYTF
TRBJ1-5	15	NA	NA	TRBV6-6	TGTGCCAGCAGGGAAACAGGCCCCGGCAATCAGCCCCAGCATTTT	CASRETGPGNQPQHF
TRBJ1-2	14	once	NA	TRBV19	TGTGCCAGTAGTCAAGGGACACTACTTACAGGCTACACCTTC	CASSQGTLLTGYTF
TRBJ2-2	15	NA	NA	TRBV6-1	TGTGCCAGCAGTGAATTGACGGGGGACACCGGGGAGCTGTTTTTT	CASSELTGDTGELFF
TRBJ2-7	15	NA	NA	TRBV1	TGCACCAGCAGGAACTGGACTAGCGGCTCCTACGAGCAGTACTTC	CTSRNWTSGSYEQYF
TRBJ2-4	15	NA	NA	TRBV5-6	TGTGCCAGCAGTTTGGGTCCCCTAGCCAAAAACATTCAGTACTTC	CASSLGPLAKNIQYF
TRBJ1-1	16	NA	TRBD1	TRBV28	TGTGCCAGCAGTTTTCGCGGGACAGCGGCCCCCACTGAAGCTTTCTTT	CASSFRGTAAPTEAFF